This T cell receptor (beta chain) was profiled in a study of beta chain features in type 1 diabetes. Expressed TCRB transcripts got sequenced, as all isolated RNA was reverse transcribed. An average near 3.57 million reads came from naive, central memory and regulatory T cell samples. Using immunoSEQ multiplex PCR, the repertoire was profiled, and TCRdb retains in-frame clones only, with some absent. The table shows 600,000 to 750,000 clones, with 12% occurring only once. Points from the study as a whole: In type 1 diabetes patients, VDJ junctions had fewer insertions; deletions at these junctions were more frequent. Shortening of TCRB CDR3s, moderate but significant, appeared in all four CD4+ subsets of Type 1 diabetes patients.

Turning to this clone: What it recognizes is unknown.

Each sorted fraction was over 95% pure. This TCR came from a man younger than 45 with type 1 diabetes. The sequencing sample was made of naive CD4+ T cells from blood.

CDR3 sequence reads: CATGTAKSSYEQYF. CDR3 DNA sequence: TGTGCCACCGGGACAGCTAAGAGCTCCTACGAGCAGTACTTC. The chain recombines TRBV10-3 with TRBJ2-7; 7 positions match TRBD1. Trimming took 10 bases from V and 0 from J; bases not matched to a gene: 9. The CDR3 length is 14 residues. Germline-derived CDR1 and CDR2 are ENHRY and SYGVKD.